In this sample, the clone carrying this TCR beta chain turned up once. Its cognate antigen is unknown. The sample holds other DNA sequences that translate to the same CDR3. The V and J ends lost 3 bases and 4 bases, in that order; junction bases with no gene match: 1. CDR1 is SGHAT and CDR2 is FQNNGV in the germline V gene. This CDR3 is built from 13 residues. The sample is drawn from a study of coeliac disease. Overall study context: Coeliac patients had active, refractory type I, or gluten-free-diet-controlled disease.

Study-wide points: Known gliadin-specific TRB sequences: about 55% of the 18 coeliac samples, only 1 of 6 controls.

Clones were sequenced by immunoSEQ multiplex PCR, and TCRdb holds only the in-frame ones, with some missing. The sample gives around 5,300 clones, about 66% of which show up once; 7.5% to 9.5% is in the top ten. This chain joins TRBV11-2 and TRBJ2-5, with 8 bases that match TRBD1. The specimen was lymphocytes from the gut lamina propria. The sequence came from a man between 65 and 85 years old with active celiac disease. The CDR3 DNA is TGTGCCAGCAGCTTTGGACAGGGAGAGACCCAGTACTTC. Residues: CASSFGQGETQYF.